Below, one T cell receptor (beta chain) is given with its context. Its antigen is currently unknown. Germline CDR1 DFQATT, CDR2 SNEGSKA (reference sequence). The V end was cut by 5 bases, the J end by 2 bases, with 24 bases between. The CDR3 has 17 amino acids. TCRdb re-called the 5' RACE reads with MiXCR, one entry per CDR3 protein. The top ten clones hold 3.5% to 4% of a sample with roughly 180,000 distinct CDR3 sequences, 11% of them seen once. This entry belongs to a study of T-cell memory formation after mild COVID-19. Findings and caveats of the study: Clones which contracted sat mainly in CM and EM if CD4+, and in EMRA if CD8+.

The sample consisted of PBMCs or a T cell subset sorted from them (not recorded which). The clonotype comes from a man younger than 35 who had mild COVID-19 (a few samples of this study predate the infection). Cell type and time point are not known. The chain carries TRBV20-1 and TRBJ1-2; D gene unclear. The CDR3 DNA reads as TGCAGTGCTGAAGATCTTGGCGGATTGCTTCGAAACTATGGCTACACCTTC. Translated, it gives CSAEDLGGLLRNYGYTF.